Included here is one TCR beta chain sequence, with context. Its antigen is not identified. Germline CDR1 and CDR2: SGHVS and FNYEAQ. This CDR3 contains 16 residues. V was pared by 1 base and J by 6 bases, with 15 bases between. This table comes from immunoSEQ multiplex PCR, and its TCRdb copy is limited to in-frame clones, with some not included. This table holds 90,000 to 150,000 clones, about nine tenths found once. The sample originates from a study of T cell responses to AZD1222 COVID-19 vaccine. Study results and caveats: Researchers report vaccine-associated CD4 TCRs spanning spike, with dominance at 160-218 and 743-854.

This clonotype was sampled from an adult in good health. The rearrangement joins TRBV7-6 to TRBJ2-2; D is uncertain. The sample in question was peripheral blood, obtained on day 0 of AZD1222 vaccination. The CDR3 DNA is TGTGCCAGCAGCTTAGGTCGGGTGGGAATCGCCGGGGAGCTGTTTTTT. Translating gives CASSLGRVGIAGELFF.